The 26 T cell receptor beta chains listed next were all sequenced from one sample in a study of regulatory T cells in long-lasting Graves disease. This sample's time point: newly diagnosed GD, antithyroid drugs for less than 3 months. Isolated PBMC RNA provided the starting material for the TCR library. CDR3-region Arm-PCR and iRepertoire HTBI primers produced the TCR beta libraries. TCRdb used MiXCR to reprocess the multiplex PCR reads, holding one entry per CDR3 protein. The data show roughly 440,000 distinct CDR3 sequences, with roughly 15% seen just once and 20% to 25% held by the top ten. A further study also used this sample, focusing on T cells in Graves' hyperthyroidism and ophthalmopathy.

This specimen was peripheral blood mononuclear cells (PBMCs), taken at new diagnosis, from a patient treated with antithyroid drugs. Source of these receptors: a woman aged 18-30 years with Graves disease.

This clonotype was detected ten times or more. This chain uses TRBV20-1 with TRBJ1-5, with D possibly TRBD1 on 5 matching bases. Trimming took 3 bases from V and 4 from J, leaving 10 bases between them. Germline V gene lookup returns CDR1 DFQATT and CDR2 SNEGSKA (reference sequence). This CDR3 comprises 13 residues. CDR3 protein: CSASDSPNQPQHF. CDR3 bases: TGCAGTGCTAGTGACAGCCCTAATCAGCCCCAGCATTTT.

This clonotype was observed a few times. The gene calls are TRBV24-1 and TRBJ1-2; 7 bases are shared with TRBD1. The CDR3 is 16 amino acids. V was clipped by 5 bases and J by 2 bases; unmatched bases: 10. Germline assignment: CDR1 KGHDR and CDR2 SFDVKD. The CDR3 DNA is TGTGCCACCAGTGGGTCCCGTTGGGACAGCAACTATGGCTACACCTTC. This encodes CATSGSRWDSNYGYTF.

Remarks on this clonotype: This may come from a read error, since a much larger clone is one base off. The CDR3 sequence: CASRRTGGAFYNEQFF. CDR3 nucleotides: TGTGCCAGCAGACGGACTGGCGGGGCTTTCTACAATGAGCAGTTCTTC. This chain links TRBV12-3 or TRBV12-4 with TRBJ2-1, with D possibly TRBD2 on 6 matching bases. V was pared by 6 bases and J by 3 bases, with 18 bases between. The CDR3 runs to 16 residues.

J is TRBJ2-7 and V is TRBV18; no definite D call. The CDR3 length is 13 residues. Per the germline V gene, CDR1 is KGHSH and CDR2 is LQKENI. The ends were cut back, 3 bases at V and 6 bases at J, with 12 bases in the middle. The CDR3 loop reads CASSPGISFEQYF. Written as DNA, the CDR3 is TGTGCCAGCTCACCGGGGATTTCTTTCGAGCAGTACTTC.

This clonotype has a count of ten or more. This chain joins TRBV28 and TRBJ2-7, with D possibly TRBD2 on 5 matching bases. Germline assignment: CDR1 MDHEN and CDR2 SYDVKM. This CDR3 contains 13 residues. V lost 6 bases to trimming and J lost 4 bases, with 13 bases between them. CDR3 residues: CASSLSADYEQYF. In DNA form, the CDR3 reads TGTGCCAGCAGCCTTAGCGCGGATTACGAGCAGTACTTC. Full variable domain (remainder filled in from reference TRBV28 and TRBJ2-7): DVKVTQSSRYLVKRTGEKVFLECVQDMDHENMFWYRQDPGLGLRLIYFSYDVKMKEKGDIPEGYSVSREKKERFSLILESASTNQTSMYLCASSLSADYEQYFGPGTRLTVT.

This clonotype has only a few counts. This chain links TRBV9 with TRBJ2-5; D is perhaps TRBD2 (6 bases). The germline V gene has CDR1 SGDLS and CDR2 YYNGEE. The V end lost 3 bases, the J end lost 5 bases, and 17 bases lay between the germline ends. This CDR3 has 15 residues. The CDR3 is CASSADGVRGETQYF. The CDR3 region has the DNA TGTGCCAGCAGCGCCGATGGGGTTCGGGGGGAGACCCAGTACTTC.

This clonotype has just a few counts. V gene TRBV28 combines with J gene TRBJ2-5; the match to TRBD1 covers 8 bases. Trimming removed 6 bases from V and 10 bases from J; junction bases left unmatched: 16. CDR3 length: 15 amino acids. Germline V lookup: CDR1 MDHEN, CDR2 SYDVKM. For the CDR3, the DNA is TGTGCCAGCAGCCTTACCGGACAGGGTAAGAGAAGCCAGTACTTC. It yields the protein CASSLTGQGKRSQYF.

At least ten counts were recorded for this clonotype. CDR3 sequence (DNA): TGTGCCAGCTCACCACCCGGAGTAACAGATACGCAGTATTTT. Protein: CASSPPGVTDTQYF. This chain joins TRBV7-3 and TRBJ2-3; D is uncertain. Germline V gene sequence: CDR1 SGHTA, CDR2 FQGTGA. V was pared by 8 bases and J by 3 bases, with 15 bases between. The length of the CDR3 is 14 residues.

This clonotype came up many times. The chain employs TRBV5-1 and TRBJ1-2; 7 positions agree with TRBD1. Per germline, CDR1 SGHRS and CDR2 YFSETQ. V trimming: 4 bases; J trimming: 1 base; junction bases outside the gene matches: 7. The CDR3 consists of 15 residues. CDR3 sequence: CASSPGTVLNYGYTF. The CDR3 bases are TGCGCCAGCAGCCCAGGGACAGTTCTTAACTATGGCTACACCTTC. Using reference TRBV5-1 and TRBJ1-2 for the parts outside the CDR3, the full variable domain is KAGVTQTPRYLIKTRGQQVTLSCSPISGHRSVSWYQQTPGQGLQFLFEYFSETQRNKGNFPGRFSGRQFSNSRSEMNVSTLELGDSALYLCASSPGTVLNYGYTFGSGTRLTVV.

This clonotype was detected a few times. The gene calls are TRBV7-3 and TRBJ2-1; 8 bases agree with TRBD2. V lost 2 bases to trimming and J lost 3 bases; unmatched junction nucleotides: 12. The germline CDR1 and CDR2 sequences are SGHTA and FQGTGA. This CDR3 comprises 18 residues. This CDR3 reads CASSLYPPTSGFYNEQFF. CDR3 nucleotides: TGTGCCAGCAGCTTATATCCCCCAACTAGCGGATTCTACAATGAGCAGTTCTTC.

In regard to this clonotype: A single base separates this from a much larger clone, so it may be a read error. The V call is TRBV28, the J call TRBJ2-1; possibly TRBD1 for D (5 bases). The CDR3 has 13 amino acids. Germline CDR1 is MDHEN and CDR2 is SYDVKM. Between the trimmed V and J ends, which lost 4 bases and 10 bases, there was a span of 14 bases. The CDR3 region is CASSSTTAYEQFF. In nucleotides, the CDR3 is TGTGCCAGCAGTTCCACGACAGCCTACGAGCAGTTCTTC. Full variable domain (outside the CDR3, taken from reference TRBV28 and TRBJ2-1): DVKVTQSSRYLVKRTGEKVFLECVQDMDHENMFWYRQDPGLGLRLIYFSYDVKMKEKGDIPEGYSVSREKKERFSLILESASTNQTSMYLCASSSTTAYEQFFGPGTRLTVL.

The table lists this clonotype with many counts. This sequence joins TRBV20-1 and TRBJ2-2, with D unresolved. The CDR3 sequence is 15 residues long. Per germline, CDR1 DFQATT and CDR2 SNEGSKA (reference sequence). Between the trimmed V and J ends, which lost 2 bases and 3 bases, there was a span of 13 bases. CDR3 residues: CSARRDVADTGELFF. Written as DNA, the CDR3 is TGCAGTGCTAGACGAGATGTGGCGGACACCGGGGAGCTGTTTTTT.

The chain is built from TRBV7-2 and TRBJ1-3; TRBD1 might be the D (5 bases). In germline, CDR1 is SGHTA, CDR2 FQGNSA. The CDR3 runs to 15 residues. V lost 1 base and J 4 bases, leaving 11 bases between the germline ends. CDR3 loop: CASSLDPGPGNTIYF. The CDR3 nucleotides are TGTGCCAGCAGCTTAGACCCGGGGCCGGGAAACACCATATATTTT.

The CDR3 DNA is TGTGCCAGCAGCCTCACGATACGGGAGGGTACTAGCACAGATACGCAGTATTTT. Translated, it gives CASSLTIREGTSTDTQYF. The chain combines TRBV9 with TRBJ2-3, with 8 bases lining up with TRBD2. Germline V lookup: CDR1 SGDLS, CDR2 YYNGEE. V dropped 4 bases and J dropped 0; count of bases not matched to a gene: 13. The CDR3 has 18 amino acids.

The chain links TRBV28 to TRBJ2-7, with D perhaps TRBD1 (6 bases). The CDR3 sequence is 15 residues long. V was trimmed by 6 bases and J by 0 bases, leaving 15 bases between them. The germline gives CDR1 MDHEN, CDR2 SYDVKM. The CDR3 loop reads CASSRPTGLSYEQYF. The CDR3 DNA reads as TGTGCCAGCAGCCGGCCGACAGGCCTCTCCTACGAGCAGTACTTC.

The chain employs TRBV20-1 and TRBJ2-1; TRBD2 matches 7 bases. Unmatched junction bases numbered 6, after V lost 4 bases and J lost 6 bases. This CDR3 region has 13 residues. Germline V gene lookup returns CDR1 DFQATT and CDR2 SNEGSKA (reference sequence). The CDR3 sequence is CSATGLVGNEQFF. The CDR3 region has the DNA TGCAGTGCTACCGGACTAGTAGGCAATGAGCAGTTCTTC.

This clonotype has more than one count but fewer than ten. V is TRBV10-3 and J is TRBJ1-5; possible D gene TRBD1, 5 bases. The CDR3 spans 15 residues. V dropped 6 bases and J dropped 1 base, with 13 bases sitting between them. Per germline, CDR1 ENHRY and CDR2 SYGVKD. CDR3 residues: CAISRGRESNQPQHF. The CDR3 DNA sequence: TGTGCCATCAGCCGGGGACGGGAAAGCAATCAGCCCCAGCATTTT.

This clonotype was observed a handful of times. This rearrangement joins TRBV14 to TRBJ1-2; D not resolved. The CDR3 consists of 14 residues. Germline CDR1 is SGHDN and CDR2 is FVKESK. With 4 bases removed from V and 8 bases from J, the gap between germline ends came to 17 bases. CDR3 nucleotide sequence: TGTGCCAGCAGCCCATCGACGTTTAGGGTCGGCTACACCTTC. Its protein is CASSPSTFRVGYTF.

This clonotype occurred many times. The rearrangement uses TRBV28 and TRBJ2-7; D is possibly TRBD2 (5 bases). CDR3 length: 16 amino acids. The V end was cut by 5 bases, the J end by 4 bases, with 21 bases between. From germline, CDR1 is MDHEN and CDR2 SYDVKM. For the CDR3, the DNA is TGTGCCAGCAGTGCAAGACTAACGGGAAGCAAGTACGAGCAGTACTTC. The encoded protein is CASSARLTGSKYEQYF.

This clonotype was counted at least ten times. CDR3 DNA: TGTGCCAGCTCACCCGGGATCTACGAGCAGTACTTC. It translates to CASSPGIYEQYF. The gene calls are TRBV18 and TRBJ2-7, with a possible D match to TRBD2 (5 bases). CDR1 and CDR2 from the germline V gene are KGHSH and LQKENI. Between the trimmed V and J ends, which lost 3 bases and 3 bases, there was a span of 6 bases. The CDR3 loop spans 12 amino acids. Looking up the rest from reference TRBV18 and TRBJ2-7 gives the full variable domain: NAGVMQNPRHLVRRRGQEARLRCSPMKGHSHVYWYRQLPEEGLKFMVYLQKENIIDESGMPKERFSAEFPKEGPSILRIQQVVRGDSAAYFCASSPGIYEQYFGPGTRLTVT.

The rearrangement uses TRBV20-1 and TRBJ2-5, with 10 bases fitting TRBD2. Looked up from germline, CDR1 is DFQATT and CDR2 is SNEGSKA (reference sequence). With 0 bases clipped from V and 5 bases from J, the junction kept 12 bases outside the gene matches. The CDR3 is 17 amino acids. The CDR3 coding sequence is TGCAGTGCTAGAGATCGAGGAAGCGGGAGGGCGTACGAGACCCAGTACTTC. Translation gives CSARDRGSGRAYETQYF.

The V gene is TRBV11-2, the J gene TRBJ2-7; 8 nucleotides align to TRBD2. Germline CDR1 SGHAT, CDR2 FQNNGV. Losses at the gene ends were 4 bases for V and 3 bases for J; bases not matched to a gene: 8. The CDR3 loop spans 15 amino acids. CDR3 DNA sequence: TGTGCCAGCAGCTCCTATAGCGGGATAAACTACGAGCAGTACTTC. It encodes CASSSYSGINYEQYF.

In its sample, this clonotype was seen a few times. Since a much larger clone is just one base distant, this may be a read error. This chain uses TRBV5-6 with TRBJ2-3; D remains ambiguous. V was shortened by 2 bases and J by 2 bases, with 9 bases between the two germline ends. Germline CDR1 and CDR2: SGHDT and YYEEEE. The CDR3 totals 14 residues. This CDR3 reads CASSLIQPTDTQYF. CDR3 DNA: TGTGCCAGCAGCTTAATCCAGCCCACAGATACGCAGTATTTT.

The table lists this clonotype with many counts. The J gene is TRBJ2-5, the V gene TRBV12-3 or TRBV12-4, with 11 bases fitting TRBD2. V lost 4 bases, J lost 2 bases, and 3 bases stayed unmatched. The CDR3 has 15 amino acids. In nucleotides, the CDR3 is TGTGCCAGCAGTTCCTGGACTAGCGGGCAAGAGACCCAGTACTTC. The encoded protein is CASSSWTSGQETQYF.

Comments on this clonotype: It differs at one base from a far larger clone, so likely a read error. The chain links TRBV10-1 to TRBJ2-4, with TRBD2 matching over 7 bases. The J call is in doubt because the DNA end fits TRBJ2-1 better. CDR1 and CDR2 from the germline V gene are WNHNN and SYGVQD (reference sequence). The CDR3 is 15 residues long. CDR3 coding DNA: TGCGCCAGCAGTGAGTCAAGTGGGAGGGCCGATGAGCAGTTCTTC. This codes for CASSESSGRADEQFF.

This clonotype was found many times. The chain carries TRBV7-2 and TRBJ2-1, with no clear D. V was clipped by 1 base and J by 9 bases, with 10 bases between them. CDR3 length equals 13 residues. In germline, CDR1 is SGHTA, CDR2 FQGNSA. In DNA, the CDR3 is TGTGCCAGCAGCTTAGAGGTAGTGGGTGAGCAGTTCTTC. It specifies CASSLEVVGEQFF.